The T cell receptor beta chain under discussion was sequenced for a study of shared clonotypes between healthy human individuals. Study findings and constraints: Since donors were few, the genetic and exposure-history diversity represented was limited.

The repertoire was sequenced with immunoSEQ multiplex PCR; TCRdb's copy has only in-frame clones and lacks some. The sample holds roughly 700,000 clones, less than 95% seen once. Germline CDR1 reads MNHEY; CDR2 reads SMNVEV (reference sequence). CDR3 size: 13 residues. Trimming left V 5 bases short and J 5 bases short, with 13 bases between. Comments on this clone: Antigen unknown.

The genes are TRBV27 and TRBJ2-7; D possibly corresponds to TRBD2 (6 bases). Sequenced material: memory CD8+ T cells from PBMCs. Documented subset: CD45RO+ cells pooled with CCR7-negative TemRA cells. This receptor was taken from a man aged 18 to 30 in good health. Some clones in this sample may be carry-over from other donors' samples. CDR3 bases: TGTGCCAGCAGTCTGGACGGGGGTCACGAGCAGTACTTC. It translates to CASSLDGGHEQYF.